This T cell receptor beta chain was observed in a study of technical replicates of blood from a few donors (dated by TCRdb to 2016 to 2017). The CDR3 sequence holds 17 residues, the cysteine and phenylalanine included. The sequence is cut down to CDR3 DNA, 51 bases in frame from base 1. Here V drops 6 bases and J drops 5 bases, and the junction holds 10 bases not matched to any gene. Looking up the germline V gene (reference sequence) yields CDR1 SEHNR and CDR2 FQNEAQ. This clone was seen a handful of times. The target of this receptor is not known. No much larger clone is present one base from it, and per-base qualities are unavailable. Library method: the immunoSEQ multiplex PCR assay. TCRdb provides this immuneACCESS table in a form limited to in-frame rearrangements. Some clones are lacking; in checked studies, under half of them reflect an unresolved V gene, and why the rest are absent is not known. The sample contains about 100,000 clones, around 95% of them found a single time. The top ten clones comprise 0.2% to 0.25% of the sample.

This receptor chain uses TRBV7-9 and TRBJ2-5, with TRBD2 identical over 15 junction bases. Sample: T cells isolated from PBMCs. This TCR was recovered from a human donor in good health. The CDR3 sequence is CASRGLAGGESGETQYF. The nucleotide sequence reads TGTGCCAGCAGAGGACTAGCGGGGGGGGAATCCGGTGAGACCCAGTACTTC.